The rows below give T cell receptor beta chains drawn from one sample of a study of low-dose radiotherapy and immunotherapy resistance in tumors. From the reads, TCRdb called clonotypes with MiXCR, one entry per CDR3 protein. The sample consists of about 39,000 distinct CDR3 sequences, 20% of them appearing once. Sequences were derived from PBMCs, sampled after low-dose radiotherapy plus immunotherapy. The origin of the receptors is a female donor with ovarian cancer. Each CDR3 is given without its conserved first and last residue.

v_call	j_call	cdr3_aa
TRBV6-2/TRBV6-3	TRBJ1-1	ASSIPRTGRTEAF
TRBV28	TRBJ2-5	ASKPGGYQETQY
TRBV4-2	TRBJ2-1	ASSQGSQVNEQF
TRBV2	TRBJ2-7	ASRPGQLGTYEQY
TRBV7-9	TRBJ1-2	ASSAPTGHGYT
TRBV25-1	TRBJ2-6	ASSESGANVLT
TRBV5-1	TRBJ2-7	AGLQDDEQY
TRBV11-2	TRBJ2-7	ASSLRLGGNEQY
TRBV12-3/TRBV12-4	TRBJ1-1	ASSFGGNTEAF
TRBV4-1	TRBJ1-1	ASSPLGGSLAEAF
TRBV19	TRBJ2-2	ASSIDGTTTGELF
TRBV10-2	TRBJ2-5	ARSERVAEQY
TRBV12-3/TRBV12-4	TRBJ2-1	ASSTTSGGERSYNEQF
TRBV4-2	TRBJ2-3	ASSQVGPRDTQY
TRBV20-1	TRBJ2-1	SAMGTGLAGDNEQF
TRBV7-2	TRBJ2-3	ASSLGSRGRGDTQY
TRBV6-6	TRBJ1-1	ASRRQGLNTEAF
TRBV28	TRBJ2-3	ASGTSGRGDTQY
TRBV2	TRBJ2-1	ASTFTTSGSGEQF
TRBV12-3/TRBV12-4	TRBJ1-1	ASSYNKNTEAF
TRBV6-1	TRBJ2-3	ASSPVGVRGTDTQY
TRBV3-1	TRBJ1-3	ASSQLQGYGNTIY
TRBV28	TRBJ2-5	ASRSAGTGGQETQY
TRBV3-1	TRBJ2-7	ASATLQGSYEQY
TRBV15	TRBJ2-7	ATSREQGGAEQY
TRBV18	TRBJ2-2	ASSSRDAQNTGELF